The sequence of this TCR beta chain was determined in a study of blood T cell repertoires in COVID-19. Measured with immunoSEQ multiplex PCR; TCRdb has only the in-frame clones, and not every one. The sample records over 100,000 clones, approximately 89% being singletons. V was clipped by 2 bases and J by 6 bases, with 13 bases between them. From germline, CDR1 is SNHLY and CDR2 FYNNEI. The CDR3 spans 14 residues. The sample taken for sequencing was peripheral blood. The rearrangement links TRBV2 to TRBJ1-1; D gene unclear. The sequence came from a man aged 35-49 years with acute or convalescent COVID-19. CDR3 protein: CASSEPPGGPEAFF. CDR3 DNA sequence: TGTGCCAGCAGTGAACCCCCCGGAGGGCCTGAAGCTTTCTTT. The full variable domain, in which reference TRBV2 and TRBJ1-1 provide the parts outside the CDR3, is EPEVTQTPSHQVTQMGQEVILRCVPISNHLYFYWYRQILGQKVEFLVSFYNNEISEKSEIFDDQFSVERPDGSNFTLKIRSTKLEDSAMYFCASSEPPGGPEAFFGQGTRLTVV.